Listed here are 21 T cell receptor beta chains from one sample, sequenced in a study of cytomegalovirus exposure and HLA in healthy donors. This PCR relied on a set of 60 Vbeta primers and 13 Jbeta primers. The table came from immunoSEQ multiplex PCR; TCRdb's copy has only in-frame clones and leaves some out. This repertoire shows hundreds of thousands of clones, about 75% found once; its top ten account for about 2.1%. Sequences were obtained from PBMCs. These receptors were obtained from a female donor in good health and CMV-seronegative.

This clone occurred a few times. The CDR3, as DNA: TGTGCCAGCAGCTACCCCCGTGACAGGGCGGGGACTGAAGCTTTCTTT. It yields the protein CASSYPRDRAGTEAFF. This chain connects TRBV11-3 to TRBJ1-1; 7 bases line up with TRBD1. V shed 4 bases, J shed 5 bases, and the junction held 13 bases outside the gene matches. CDR3 length equals 16 residues. Germline assignment: CDR1 SGHNT and CDR2 YENEEA.

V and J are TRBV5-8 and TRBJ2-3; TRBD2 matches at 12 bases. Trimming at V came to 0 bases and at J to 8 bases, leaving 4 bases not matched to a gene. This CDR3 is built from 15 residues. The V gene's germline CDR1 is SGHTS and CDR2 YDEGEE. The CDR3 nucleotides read TGTGCCAGCAGCTTGGAACTAGCGGGAGGACCTACGCAGTATTTT. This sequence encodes CASSLELAGGPTQYF.

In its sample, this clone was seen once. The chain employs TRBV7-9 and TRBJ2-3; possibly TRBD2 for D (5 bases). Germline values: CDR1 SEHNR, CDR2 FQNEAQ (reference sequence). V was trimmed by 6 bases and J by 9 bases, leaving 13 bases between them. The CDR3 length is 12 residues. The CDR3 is CASRQASSTQYF. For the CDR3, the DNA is TGTGCCAGCAGGCAAGCGTCTAGCACGCAGTATTTT. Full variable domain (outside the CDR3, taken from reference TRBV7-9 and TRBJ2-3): DTGVSQNPRHKITKRGQNVTFRCDPISEHNRLYWYRQTLGQGPEFLTYFQNEAQLEKSRLLSDRFSAERPKGSFSTLEIQRTEQGDSAMYLCASRQASSTQYFGPGTRLTVL.

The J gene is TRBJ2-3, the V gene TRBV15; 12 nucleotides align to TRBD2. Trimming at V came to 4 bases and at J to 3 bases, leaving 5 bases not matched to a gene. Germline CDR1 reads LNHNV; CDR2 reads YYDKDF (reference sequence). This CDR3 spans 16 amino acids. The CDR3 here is CATSTALAGGTDTQYF. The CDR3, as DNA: TGTGCCACCAGCACAGCACTAGCGGGGGGAACAGATACGCAGTATTTT.

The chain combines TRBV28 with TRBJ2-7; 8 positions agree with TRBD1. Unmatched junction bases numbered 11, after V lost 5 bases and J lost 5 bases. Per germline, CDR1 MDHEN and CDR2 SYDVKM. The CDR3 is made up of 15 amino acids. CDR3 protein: CASSPHRDRFDEQYF. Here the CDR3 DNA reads TGTGCCAGCAGTCCCCACCGGGACAGGTTCGACGAGCAGTACTTC. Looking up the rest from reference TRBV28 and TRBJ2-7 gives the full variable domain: DVKVTQSSRYLVKRTGEKVFLECVQDMDHENMFWYRQDPGLGLRLIYFSYDVKMKEKGDIPEGYSVSREKKERFSLILESASTNQTSMYLCASSPHRDRFDEQYFGPGTRLTVT.

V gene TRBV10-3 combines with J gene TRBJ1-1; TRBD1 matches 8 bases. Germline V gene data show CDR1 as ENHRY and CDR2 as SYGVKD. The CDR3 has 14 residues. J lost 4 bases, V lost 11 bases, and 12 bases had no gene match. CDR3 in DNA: TGTGCCTCTATTAGGACAGGGTTGGGCACTGAAGCTTTCTTT. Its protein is CASIRTGLGTEAFF.

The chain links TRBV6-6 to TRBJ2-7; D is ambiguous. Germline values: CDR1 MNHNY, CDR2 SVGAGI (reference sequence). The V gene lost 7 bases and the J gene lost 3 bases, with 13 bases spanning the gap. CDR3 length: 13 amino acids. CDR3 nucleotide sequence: TGTGCCAGCACCGACCGGTCGGGCTACGAGCAGTACTTC. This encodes CASTDRSGYEQYF.

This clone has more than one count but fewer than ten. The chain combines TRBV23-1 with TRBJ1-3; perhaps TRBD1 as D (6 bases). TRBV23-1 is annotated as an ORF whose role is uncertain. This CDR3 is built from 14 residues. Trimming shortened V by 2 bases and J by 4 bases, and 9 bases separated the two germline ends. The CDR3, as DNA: TGCGCCAGCAGTCAAGGGACACCAGGAAACACCATATATTTT. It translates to CASSQGTPGNTIYF.

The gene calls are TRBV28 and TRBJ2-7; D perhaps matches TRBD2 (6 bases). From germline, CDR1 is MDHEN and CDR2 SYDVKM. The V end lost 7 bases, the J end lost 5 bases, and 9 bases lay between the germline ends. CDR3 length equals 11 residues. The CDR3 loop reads CASTGSNEQYF. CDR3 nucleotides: TGTGCCAGCACCGGGAGCAACGAGCAGTACTTC.

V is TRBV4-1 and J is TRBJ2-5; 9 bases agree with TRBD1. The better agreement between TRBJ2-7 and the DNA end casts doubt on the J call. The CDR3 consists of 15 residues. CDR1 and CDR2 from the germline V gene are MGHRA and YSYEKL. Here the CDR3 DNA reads TGCGCCAGCAGCCAAATTCGGGGACAGGGCTACGAGCAGTACTTC. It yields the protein CASSQIRGQGYEQYF.

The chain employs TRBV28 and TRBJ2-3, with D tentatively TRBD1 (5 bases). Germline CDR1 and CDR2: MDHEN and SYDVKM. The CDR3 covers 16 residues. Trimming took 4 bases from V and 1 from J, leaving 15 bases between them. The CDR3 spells CASSSHPGKGTDTQYF. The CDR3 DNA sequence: TGTGCCAGCAGTTCCCACCCAGGGAAGGGCACAGATACGCAGTATTTT. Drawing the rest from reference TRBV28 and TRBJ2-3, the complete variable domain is DVKVTQSSRYLVKRTGEKVFLECVQDMDHENMFWYRQDPGLGLRLIYFSYDVKMKEKGDIPEGYSVSREKKERFSLILESASTNQTSMYLCASSSHPGKGTDTQYFGPGTRLTVL.

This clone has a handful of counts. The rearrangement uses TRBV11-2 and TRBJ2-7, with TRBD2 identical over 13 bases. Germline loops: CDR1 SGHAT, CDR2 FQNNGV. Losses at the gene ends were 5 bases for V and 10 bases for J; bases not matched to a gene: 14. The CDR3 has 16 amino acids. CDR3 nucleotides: TGTGCCAGCAGCGCGACACTAGCGGGAGGGGCGTTTGGTCAGTACTTC. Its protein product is CASSATLAGGAFGQYF.

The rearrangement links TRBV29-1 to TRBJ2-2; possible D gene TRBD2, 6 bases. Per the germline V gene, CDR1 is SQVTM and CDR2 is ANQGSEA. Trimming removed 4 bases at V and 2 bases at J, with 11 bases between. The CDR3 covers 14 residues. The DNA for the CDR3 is TGCAGCGTTGTACGGGGGAGTAACACCGGGGAGCTGTTTTTT. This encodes CSVVRGSNTGELFF.

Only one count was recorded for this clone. The CDR3 loop reads CASSKIVAGRSYNEQFF. CDR3 coding DNA: TGTGCCAGCAGCAAAATTGTAGCGGGGAGGTCCTACAATGAGCAGTTCTTC. The genes are TRBV21-1 and TRBJ2-1; TRBD2 is the table's D call and was not checked against the DNA. TRBV21-1 counts as a pseudogene. CDR3 length: 17 residues.

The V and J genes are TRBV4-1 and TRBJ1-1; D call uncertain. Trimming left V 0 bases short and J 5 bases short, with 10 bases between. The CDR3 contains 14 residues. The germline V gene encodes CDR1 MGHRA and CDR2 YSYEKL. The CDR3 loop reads CASSQDPGLTEAFF. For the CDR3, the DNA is TGCGCCAGCAGCCAAGATCCGGGTTTAACTGAAGCTTTCTTT.

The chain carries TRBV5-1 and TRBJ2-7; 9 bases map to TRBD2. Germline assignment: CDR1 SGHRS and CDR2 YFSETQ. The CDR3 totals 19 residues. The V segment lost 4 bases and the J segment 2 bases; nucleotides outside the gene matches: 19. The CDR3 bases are TGCGCCAGCAGCCCGGACAGGACTAGCGTTCGCTTCCTTCCCTACGAGCAGTACTTC. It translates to CASSPDRTSVRFLPYEQYF.

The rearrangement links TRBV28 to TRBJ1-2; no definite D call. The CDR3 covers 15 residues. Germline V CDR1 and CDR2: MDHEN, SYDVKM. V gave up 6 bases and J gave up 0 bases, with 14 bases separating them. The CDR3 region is CASSPSWGANYGYTF. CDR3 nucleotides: TGTGCCAGCAGCCCCTCGTGGGGAGCTAACTATGGCTACACCTTC.

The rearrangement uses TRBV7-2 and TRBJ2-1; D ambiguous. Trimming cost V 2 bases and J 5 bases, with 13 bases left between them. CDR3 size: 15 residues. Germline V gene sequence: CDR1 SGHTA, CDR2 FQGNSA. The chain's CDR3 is CASSLPLTQDNEQFF. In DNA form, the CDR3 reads TGTGCCAGCAGCTTACCGTTAACTCAAGACAATGAGCAGTTCTTC.

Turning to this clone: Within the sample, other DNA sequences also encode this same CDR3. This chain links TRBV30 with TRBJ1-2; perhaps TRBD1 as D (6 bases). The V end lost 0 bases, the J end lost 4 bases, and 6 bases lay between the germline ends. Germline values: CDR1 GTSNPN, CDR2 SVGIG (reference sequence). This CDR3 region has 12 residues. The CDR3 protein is CAWSVQGYGYTF. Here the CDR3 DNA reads TGTGCCTGGAGTGTACAGGGCTATGGCTACACCTTC.

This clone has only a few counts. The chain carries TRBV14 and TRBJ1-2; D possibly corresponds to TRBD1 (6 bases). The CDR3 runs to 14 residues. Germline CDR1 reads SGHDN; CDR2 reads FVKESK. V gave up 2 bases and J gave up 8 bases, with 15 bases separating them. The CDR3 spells CASSQTNRDQGYTF. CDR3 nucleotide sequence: TGTGCCAGCAGCCAAACCAACAGGGATCAAGGCTACACCTTC.

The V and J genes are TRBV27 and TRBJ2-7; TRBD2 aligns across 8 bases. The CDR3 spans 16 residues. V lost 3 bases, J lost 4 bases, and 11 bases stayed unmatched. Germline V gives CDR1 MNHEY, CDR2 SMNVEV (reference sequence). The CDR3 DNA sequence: TGTGCCAGCAGTTTGGATTCAGCGGGAGCTGGGTACGAGCAGTACTTC. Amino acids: CASSLDSAGAGYEQYF.